Below, 20 T cell receptor beta chains from the same sample are listed, as sequenced in a study of cytomegalovirus exposure and HLA in healthy donors (dated by TCRdb to 2016 to 2017). Libraries were prepared through the immunoSEQ multiplex PCR assay. The table was pulled from immuneACCESS by TCRdb, which kept in-frame rearrangements only. Such tables lose some clones; where checked, under half of the loss comes from unresolved V genes, and the rest has no known cause. The sample table lists roughly 60,000 clones, about 96% of them with a count of one. Clones ranked in the top ten supply just over 0.9% of the sample. Sequencing was performed on PBMCs. These receptors were collected from a man aged 18 to 29 in good health and CMV-seronegative.

J is TRBJ1-4 and V is TRBV6-1, with D unresolved. Trimming pared 4 bases from V and 0 bases from J, leaving 6 bases between. This CDR3 contains 14 residues. Germline CDR1 is MNHNS and CDR2 is SASEGT. CDR3 region: CASSALPTNEKLFF. CDR3 bases: TGTGCCAGCAGTGCACTCCCAACTAATGAAAAACTGTTTTTT.

This clone was found once. The V call is TRBV4-2, the J call TRBJ2-1; TRBD2 agrees at 7 bases. Germline values: CDR1 LGHNA, CDR2 YNFKEQ. The CDR3 is 16 amino acids. J gave up 6 bases and V 4 bases, and 12 bases lay outside the gene matches. DNA for the CDR3: TGTGCCAGCAGCCGCCAAACTAGCGCCCGAACCAATGAGCAGTTCTTC. Amino acids: CASSRQTSARTNEQFF.

This sequence joins TRBV30 and TRBJ2-1; 7 positions match TRBD2. The V segment lost 5 bases and the J segment 1 base; nucleotides outside the gene matches: 2. The germline V gene has CDR1 GTSNPN and CDR2 SVGIG (reference sequence). There are 13 residues in the CDR3. The CDR3 coding sequence is TGTGCCTGGGGACTAGGATCCTACAATGAGCAGTTCTTC. It translates to CAWGLGSYNEQFF.

The chain recombines TRBV28 with TRBJ1-2; a weak D match, TRBD1 (5 bases). The germline gives CDR1 MDHEN, CDR2 SYDVKM. The CDR3 totals 10 residues. The V end was cut by 11 bases, the J end by 3 bases, with 7 bases between. CDR3 nucleotide sequence: TGTGCCTCGGGGGACTATGGCTACACCTTC. Translating it yields CASGDYGYTF.

The V call is TRBV9, the J call TRBJ2-5, with D unclear. The V end lost 0 bases, the J end lost 1 base, and 7 bases lay between the germline ends. This CDR3 contains 14 residues. Germline values: CDR1 SGDLS, CDR2 YYNGEE. Here the CDR3 reads CASSVAPVQETQYF. DNA of the CDR3: TGTGCCAGCAGCGTAGCTCCCGTCCAAGAGACCCAGTACTTC.

This chain uses TRBV9 with TRBJ2-5, with 7 bases aligning to TRBD2. CDR1 and CDR2 from the germline V gene are SGDLS and YYNGEE. The CDR3 runs 15 residues. The J segment lost 0 bases and the V segment lost 4 bases, leaving 6 bases of the junction unmatched. The CDR3 protein is CASSSHGTNQETQYF. The CDR3 DNA sequence: TGTGCCAGCAGCTCCCACGGGACTAACCAAGAGACCCAGTACTTC. The whole variable domain, remainder taken from reference TRBV9 and TRBJ2-5, is DSGVTQTPKHLITATGQRVTLRCSPRSGDLSVYWYQQSLDQGLQFLIQYYNGEERAKGNILERFSAQQFPDLHSELNLSSLELGDSALYFCASSSHGTNQETQYFGPGTRLLVL.

The chain employs TRBV14 and TRBJ2-1, with 7 bases identical to TRBD2. CDR1 SGHDN and CDR2 FVKESK come from the germline V gene. CDR3 size: 17 residues. The junction had 6 bases not matched to a gene; V was cut back by 0 bases and J by 1 base. The CDR3 region is CASSQDRGVYSYNEQFF. The DNA for the CDR3 is TGTGCCAGCAGCCAAGATCGGGGGGTCTATTCCTACAATGAGCAGTTCTTC.

The rearrangement links TRBV6-5 to TRBJ1-5; D not resolved. Germline-derived CDR1 and CDR2 are MNHEY and SVGAGI. This CDR3 spans 14 amino acids. V was pared by 7 bases and J by 0 bases, with 10 bases between. CDR3 sequence (DNA): TGTGCCAGCAAGAACCGCGATAGCAATCAGCCCCAGCATTTT. Encoded protein: CASKNRDSNQPQHF.

The rearrangement links TRBV9 to TRBJ2-1; 13 nucleotides line up with TRBD2. The CDR3 has 17 residues. Germline CDR1 and CDR2: SGDLS and YYNGEE. V was clipped by 3 bases and J by 4 bases; unmatched bases: 7. CDR3 sequence reads: CASSGGLAGLRYNEQFF. CDR3 nucleotide sequence: TGTGCCAGCAGCGGGGGACTAGCGGGACTACGTTACAATGAGCAGTTCTTC.

The CDR3 sequence: CASSPQEGGELFF. The CDR3 DNA sequence: TGTGCCAGCAGTCCCCAGGAGGGCGGGGAGCTGTTTTTT. The V call is TRBV27, the J call TRBJ2-2; D might be TRBD2 (6 bases). Trimming stripped 5 bases from V and 7 bases from J, with 11 bases between. CDR3 length: 13 residues. Germline CDR1 reads MNHEY; CDR2 reads SMNVEV (reference sequence).

V and J are TRBV4-3 and TRBJ1-4, with 7 bases fitting TRBD1. CDR1 LGHNA and CDR2 YSLEER come from the germline V gene. V was clipped by 1 base and J by 6 bases; unmatched bases: 5. This CDR3 spans 15 amino acids. The CDR3 sequence: CASSQGDRNYEKLFF. The CDR3 nucleotides read TGCGCCAGCAGCCAAGGGGACAGAAACTATGAAAAACTGTTTTTT.

This chain joins TRBV19 and TRBJ1-2; no firm D call. V dropped 0 bases and J dropped 5 bases, with 13 bases sitting between them. The CDR3 runs to 15 residues. From germline, CDR1 is LNHDA and CDR2 SQIVND (reference sequence). CDR3 protein: CASSIDPYLRYGYTF. In DNA form, the CDR3 reads TGTGCCAGTAGTATAGATCCGTACTTACGGTATGGCTACACCTTC.

The rearrangement uses TRBV4-3 and TRBJ2-5, with 15 nucleotides matching TRBD2. The J call could be wrong; TRBJ2-7 is a better fit for the DNA end. This CDR3 contains 15 residues. Germline V gene data show CDR1 as LGHNA and CDR2 as YSLEER. The CDR3 coding sequence is TGCGCCAGCAGCCCGGGACTAGCGGGAGGCTACGAGCAGTACTTC. Translating gives CASSPGLAGGYEQYF.

The V call is TRBV28, the J call TRBJ2-5, with TRBD2 as a possible D gene (5 bases). The CDR3 is 15 amino acids. Germline V gene sequence: CDR1 MDHEN, CDR2 SYDVKM. Trimming took off 2 bases at V and 1 base at J, with 11 bases between the two ends. The CDR3, as DNA: TGTGCCAGCAGTTTAAACGGGGAGCTCCAAGAGACCCAGTACTTC. This gives the protein CASSLNGELQETQYF.

The J gene is TRBJ1-2, the V gene TRBV27; the match to TRBD1 covers 9 bases. J gave up 3 bases and V 6 bases, and 5 bases lay outside the gene matches. This CDR3 is built from 14 residues. From germline, CDR1 is MNHEY and CDR2 SMNVEV (reference sequence). Here the CDR3 reads CASRPGQGHYGYTF. The CDR3 nucleotides read TGTGCCAGCAGACCGGGACAGGGTCACTATGGCTACACCTTC.

The chain has TRBV27 and TRBJ1-2; tentative D call: TRBD1 (5 bases). CDR3 size: 14 residues. CDR1 and CDR2 from the germline V gene are MNHEY and SMNVEV (reference sequence). The ends were cut back, 1 base at V and 7 bases at J, with 13 bases in the middle. CDR3 amino acids: CASSLYGGEGGYTF. DNA of the CDR3: TGTGCCAGCAGTTTATACGGGGGAGAAGGTGGCTACACCTTC.

The chain joins TRBV30 to TRBJ2-1; the match to TRBD2 covers 13 bases. J lost 9 bases, V lost 2 bases, and 13 bases had no gene match. From germline, CDR1 is GTSNPN and CDR2 SVGIG (reference sequence). The length of the CDR3 is 17 residues. The DNA for the CDR3 is TGTGCCTGGAGTCCCGGGTGGACTAGCGGGAGATCTCCTGAGCAGTTCTTC. Encoded protein: CAWSPGWTSGRSPEQFF.

The V and J genes are TRBV11-2 and TRBJ2-1; 7 positions match TRBD2. Germline CDR1 reads SGHAT; CDR2 reads FQNNGV. Trimming cost V 1 base and J 0 bases; bases outside gene matches: 9. The CDR3 covers 18 residues. The CDR3 here is CASSLVGGGSYSYNEQFF. In DNA form, the CDR3 reads TGTGCCAGCAGCTTAGTGGGCGGCGGGAGCTACTCCTACAATGAGCAGTTCTTC.

The chain carries TRBV28 and TRBJ1-2; TRBD1 matches 9 bases. The germline CDR1 and CDR2 sequences are MDHEN and SYDVKM. CDR3 length: 19 amino acids. Trimming took 5 bases from V and 2 from J; bases not matched to a gene: 18. CDR3 region: CASSTINRDRDLRNYGYTF. CDR3 sequence (DNA): TGTGCCAGCAGTACGATAAACCGGGACAGGGACTTAAGAAACTATGGCTACACCTTC.

The V and J genes are TRBV29-1 and TRBJ2-7; 7 bases map to TRBD1. J was trimmed by 0 bases and V by 3 bases; bases with no gene match: 8. The germline V gene has CDR1 SQVTM and CDR2 ANQGSEA. CDR3 length: 15 residues. The CDR3 DNA reads TGCAGCGTTGATGTTAAGGGACAGTCCTCCTACGAGCAGTACTTC. Translation gives CSVDVKGQSSYEQYF.